This TCR beta chain was sequenced in a study of blood T cell repertoires in COVID-19. About the study: COVID-19 samples, acute and convalescent, were from the United States, Italy and Spain. From T cells, B-cell-depleted T cells, or PBMCs came the material, which was cDNA or gDNA.

Study processing details: Nucleated cell counts were estimated from reference gene primer amplification. Method: immunoSEQ multiplex PCR; TCRdb's copy keeps in-frame clones and lacks some. The DNA was the basis for D and trimming; V, J and clone size are from that table. This table holds about 260,000 clones, approximately 80% found once. The receptor was derived from an elderly woman with acute or convalescent COVID-19. The source material was peripheral blood.

Here the CDR3 reads CASSGRGRGNNSPLHF. DNA for the CDR3: TGTGCCAGCAGTGGCAGGGGGCGCGGTAATAATTCACCCCTCCACTTT. The J gene is TRBJ1-6, the V gene TRBV6-1, with 8 bases fitting TRBD1. The V and J ends lost 4 bases and 5 bases, in that order; junction bases with no gene match: 7. Germline CDR1 reads MNHNS; CDR2 reads SASEGT. The CDR3 consists of 16 residues.